The 18 T cell receptor beta chains given below trace back to one sample, sequenced in a study of OX40 agonist ivuxolimab in advanced cancers. The protocol was immunoSEQ multiplex PCR, while the TCRdb copy is restricted to in-frame clones and leaves out a portion. This sample has about 67,000 clones, with roughly 88% found just once. Here the sequenced sample was CD4+ or CD8+ T cells sorted from blood, taken in a trial of the OX40 agonist ivuxolimab. The receptors come from an adult with an advanced solid tumor such as melanoma, head and neck, liver or kidney cancer.

The J gene is TRBJ1-5, the V gene TRBV2; D gene uncertain. CDR1 is SNHLY and CDR2 is FYNNEI in the germline V gene. The CDR3 length is 14 residues. Between the trimmed V and J ends, which lost 2 bases and 3 bases, there was a span of 8 bases. CDR3 residues: CASSESGLNQPQHF. The CDR3 bases are TGTGCCAGCAGTGAAAGCGGGCTCAATCAGCCCCAGCATTTT.

J is TRBJ2-5 and V is TRBV2; 16 nucleotides line up with TRBD2. Trimming cost V 5 bases and J 4 bases; bases outside gene matches: 4. This CDR3 region has 16 residues. CDR1 and CDR2 from the germline V gene are SNHLY and FYNNEI. The CDR3 DNA sequence: TGTGCCAGCAGTCCGGGACTAGCGGGGGGGCTAGAGACCCAGTACTTC. This gives the protein CASSPGLAGGLETQYF.

The V and J genes are TRBV7-2 and TRBJ1-5, with 9 bases lining up with TRBD1. Germline V lookup: CDR1 SGHTA, CDR2 FQGNSA. CDR3 length: 15 amino acids. Trimming removed 5 bases from V and 4 bases from J; junction bases left unmatched: 6. The CDR3 reads CASSPQTGGNQPQHF. The CDR3 region has the DNA TGTGCCAGCAGCCCCCAGACAGGGGGAAATCAGCCCCAGCATTTT.

The chain joins TRBV7-6 to TRBJ1-6, with 11 nucleotides matching TRBD1. Looked up from germline, CDR1 is SGHVS and CDR2 is FNYEAQ. The CDR3 sequence is 17 residues long. V lost 3 bases, J lost 0 bases, and 1 base stayed unmatched. The CDR3 reads CASSLGQGDSYNSPLHF. CDR3 DNA: TGTGCCAGCAGCTTGGGACAGGGGGACTCCTATAATTCACCCCTCCACTTT.

The rearrangement uses TRBV9 and TRBJ2-5, with a tentative D call TRBD2 (6 bases). The CDR3 contains 14 residues. V was clipped by 2 bases and J by 5 bases, with 13 bases between them. Germline V lookup: CDR1 SGDLS, CDR2 YYNGEE. The CDR3 DNA reads as TGTGCCAGCAGCGTCGGGTCAGGGAGGGAGACCCAGTACTTC. It encodes CASSVGSGRETQYF.

The chain joins TRBV5-1 to TRBJ1-5; D remains unclear. The V gene's germline CDR1 is SGHRS and CDR2 YFSETQ. V was trimmed by 5 bases and J by 2 bases, leaving 11 bases between them. The CDR3 runs to 14 residues. DNA for the CDR3: TGCGCCAGCAGTACCGTCCCAGGCAATCAGCCCCAGCATTTT. Translated, it gives CASSTVPGNQPQHF.

Comments on this clone: At one end, the junction sequence differs from germline, possibly due to a read error. The chain couples TRBV15 to TRBJ1-2; TRBD1 agrees at 9 bases. Germline CDR1 is LNHNV and CDR2 is YYDKDF (reference sequence). There are 14 residues in the CDR3. The CDR3 coding sequence is TGTGCCACCAGCAGAAGGACAGGGGAGGCTGGCTACACCTTT. Translation gives CATSRRTGEAGYTF.

J is TRBJ1-2 and V is TRBV27; D unclear. V dropped 2 bases and J dropped 3 bases, with 16 bases sitting between them. The CDR3 runs 16 residues. Germline CDR1 MNHEY, CDR2 SMNVEV (reference sequence). The CDR3 loop is CASSLNSRADYYGYTF. For the CDR3, the DNA is TGTGCCAGCAGTTTAAACTCTCGGGCGGACTACTATGGCTACACCTTC.

This clone was detected once. The chain combines TRBV2 with TRBJ2-1; TRBD2 agrees at 8 bases. The trim removed 7 bases at V and 9 bases at J, leaving 17 bases unmatched. The CDR3 is 16 residues long. CDR1 is SNHLY, CDR2 FYNNEI, per germline. The chain's CDR3 is CASTVRGDFRNGEQFF. The CDR3 coding sequence is TGTGCCAGCACGGTGCGGGGGGATTTCCGGAACGGTGAGCAGTTCTTC.

The rearrangement joins TRBV27 to TRBJ2-1; TRBD1 aligns across 10 bases. The length of the CDR3 is 16 residues. Germline CDR1 reads MNHEY; CDR2 reads SMNVEV (reference sequence). The V gene end was trimmed by 3 bases and the J gene end by 10 bases; junction bases not matched to a gene: 12. For the CDR3, the DNA is TGTGCCAGCAGTTTGTTTCCGGGACAGGGGAGCGGGGAGCAGTTCTTC. Its protein product is CASSLFPGQGSGEQFF.

The rearrangement links TRBV11-2 to TRBJ2-5; 8 bases align to TRBD1. Looked up from germline, CDR1 is SGHAT and CDR2 is FQNNGV. Germline trimming cut 2 bases from V and 5 bases from J; bases unmatched to any gene: 10. The CDR3 is 16 amino acids. The CDR3 nucleotides read TGTGCCAGCAGCTTACTTTCAGGGGGCATCTGGGAGACCCAGTACTTC. Encoded protein: CASSLLSGGIWETQYF.

The V gene is TRBV6-5, the J gene TRBJ2-7; TRBD1 aligns across 7 bases. CDR1 is MNHEY and CDR2 is SVGAGI in the germline V gene. The CDR3 spans 14 residues. V trimming: 2 bases; J trimming: 4 bases; junction bases outside the gene matches: 5. The CDR3 is CASSYDRAVYEQYF. CDR3 nucleotides: TGTGCCAGCAGTTACGACAGGGCGGTTTACGAGCAGTACTTC.

The sample holds a few counts of this clone. The sample holds other DNA sequences that translate to the same CDR3. The chain has TRBV5-1 and TRBJ1-2; 9 bases align to TRBD1. Germline V CDR1 and CDR2: SGHRS, YFSETQ. With 4 bases clipped from V and 4 bases from J, the junction kept 5 bases outside the gene matches. CDR3 size: 14 residues. CDR3 sequence reads: CASSPGTGTYGYTF. The CDR3 DNA sequence: TGCGCCAGCAGCCCCGGGACAGGGACCTATGGCTACACCTTC.

The chain combines TRBV5-1 with TRBJ2-7, with 10 nucleotides matching TRBD1. CDR1 is SGHRS, CDR2 YFSETQ, per germline. The V gene end was trimmed by 5 bases and the J gene end by 2 bases; junction bases not matched to a gene: 4. The CDR3 totals 14 residues. The CDR3: CASRGQGLTYEQYF. The CDR3, as DNA: TGCGCCAGCAGGGGACAGGGGCTTACCTACGAGCAGTACTTC.

The chain combines TRBV14 with TRBJ2-1, with 8 bases aligning to TRBD2. CDR1 and CDR2 from the germline V gene are SGHDN and FVKESK. CDR3 length: 15 amino acids. The J segment lost 3 bases and the V segment lost 2 bases, leaving 3 bases of the junction unmatched. CDR3 DNA sequence: TGTGCCAGCAGCCAACGGGGGGGGCTCTACAATGAGCAGTTCTTC. As protein: CASSQRGGLYNEQFF. Drawing the rest from reference TRBV14 and TRBJ2-1, the complete variable domain is EAGVTQFPSHSVIEKGQTVTLRCDPISGHDNLYWYRRVMGKEIKFLLHFVKESKQDESGMPNNRFLAERTGGTYSTLKVQPAELEDSGVYFCASSQRGGLYNEQFFGPGTRLTVL.

This clone has more than one count but fewer than ten. This chain joins TRBV5-1 and TRBJ1-1; tentatively, D is TRBD1 (5 bases). Looked up from germline, CDR1 is SGHRS and CDR2 is YFSETQ. Trimming left V 0 bases short and J 8 bases short, with 11 bases between. This CDR3 has 13 residues. CDR3 sequence reads: CASSLVQTAEAFF. The DNA for the CDR3 is TGCGCCAGCAGCTTGGTTCAGACAGCAGAAGCTTTCTTT.

This chain connects TRBV5-6 to TRBJ2-1; TRBD1 matches 8 bases. Germline-derived CDR1 and CDR2 are SGHDT and YYEEEE. V lost 2 bases, J lost 2 bases, and 3 bases stayed unmatched. The CDR3 extends over 15 amino acids. The DNA for the CDR3 is TGTGCCAGCAGCTTTGACAGGGGTCCCTACAATGAGCAGTTCTTC. This translates into CASSFDRGPYNEQFF.

The chain links TRBV19 to TRBJ1-3, with 7 bases aligning to TRBD1. The CDR3 runs to 15 residues. The germline CDR1 and CDR2 sequences are LNHDA and SQIVND (reference sequence). V was pared by 5 bases and J by 0 bases, with 4 bases of the junction left unmatched. CDR3 amino acids: CASSATGSSGNTIYF. CDR3 coding DNA: TGTGCCAGTAGTGCGACAGGGAGCTCTGGAAACACCATATATTTT.